These 20 T cell receptor beta chains were sequenced from one sample in a study of T cells in Graves' hyperthyroidism and ophthalmopathy. Template material for amplifying TCR beta CDR3 regions consisted of RNA transcripts. First-round RT-PCR of the TCR CDR3 relied on the HTBI primer set. TCRdb fed the multiplex PCR reads into MiXCR, producing one record per CDR3 protein. Of a few hundred thousand distinct CDR3 sequences listed, 16% are singletons. Sequencing was done on a sample of blood. The source of these receptors is a woman between 40 and 55 years old with Graves' ophthalmopathy.

V gene TRBV18 combines with J gene TRBJ2-3, with 8 nucleotides matching TRBD2. The CDR3 runs to 15 residues. V shed 3 bases, J shed 6 bases, and the junction held 8 bases outside the gene matches. Germline V gives CDR1 KGHSH, CDR2 LQKENI. CDR3 amino acids: CASSPRGGPVDTQYF. In nucleotides, the CDR3 is TGTGCCAGCTCACCCCGGGGGGGCCCCGTGGATACGCAGTATTTT.

This clonotype was picked up many times. The rearrangement uses TRBV6-1 and TRBJ2-2; no reliable D call. The CDR3 is 13 residues long. The V and J ends lost 9 bases and 0 bases respectively, with 8 bases between them. Germline CDR1 is MNHNS and CDR2 is SASEGT. CDR3 region: CARADTNTGELFF. The CDR3 nucleotides read TGTGCCAGGGCTGATACGAACACCGGGGAGCTGTTTTTT.

This clonotype was found a few times. V is TRBV5-1 and J is TRBJ2-5; 8 bases align to TRBD2. CDR1 and CDR2 from the germline V gene are SGHRS and YFSETQ. J lost 2 bases, V lost 3 bases, and 21 bases had no gene match. The CDR3 totals 20 residues. As DNA, the CDR3 is TGCGCCAGCAGCTCACCAAGCGGGAGAAATGGTTCGCGATATCAAGAGACCCAGTACTTC. Protein sequence: CASSSPSGRNGSRYQETQYF.

Worth noting for this clonotype: A read error may produce the germline difference seen at one junction end. In DNA form, the CDR3 reads TGTCCCAGCAGAAACTCGGGGGGCGAGACCCAGTACTTC. Translation: CPSRNSGGETQYF. The genes are TRBV12-3 or TRBV12-4 and TRBJ2-5; D is perhaps TRBD2 (7 bases). The CDR3 consists of 13 residues.

In this sample, this clonotype turned up many times. The CDR3 sequence is CASSFGVSRATEAFF. CDR3 nucleotides: TGTGCCAGCAGTTTCGGGGTTTCGAGGGCCACTGAAGCTTTCTTT. The V call is TRBV6-1, the J call TRBJ1-1; D not certain. The CDR3 is 15 residues long. Germline V gives CDR1 MNHNS, CDR2 SASEGT. Deletions cut 5 bases from V and 4 bases from J, with 17 bases between.

This clonotype has a handful of counts. The chain uses TRBV7-2 and TRBJ1-2, with D unresolved. In germline, CDR1 is SGHTA, CDR2 FQGNSA. Trimming stripped 5 bases from V and 8 bases from J, with 12 bases between. This CDR3 is 12 amino acids long. The CDR3 spells CASSPGFGGYTF. CDR3 coding DNA: TGTGCCAGCAGCCCGGGATTTGGGGGCTACACCTTC. The whole variable domain, remainder taken from reference TRBV7-2 and TRBJ1-2, is GAGVSQSPSNKVTEKGKDVELRCDPISGHTALYWYRQSLGQGLEFLIYFQGNSAPDKSGLPSDRFSAERTGGSVSTLTIQRTQQEDSAVYLCASSPGFGGYTFGSGTRLTVV.

V and J are TRBV24-1 and TRBJ2-2, with TRBD1 as a possible D gene (5 bases). This CDR3 has 16 amino acids. Trimming stripped 2 bases from V and 5 bases from J, with 14 bases between. Germline V lookup: CDR1 KGHDR, CDR2 SFDVKD. CDR3 region: CATSDSFWGSTGELFF. CDR3 DNA: TGTGCCACCAGTGATTCCTTTTGGGGCTCAACCGGGGAGCTGTTTTTT.

This chain connects TRBV6-1 to TRBJ1-1; no reliable D call. Germline assignment: CDR1 MNHNS and CDR2 SASEGT. CDR3 length equals 16 residues. The V end lost 6 bases, the J end lost 4 bases, and 21 bases lay between the germline ends. This CDR3 reads CASSSARGLKGTEAFF. The CDR3 DNA reads as TGTGCCAGCAGCTCTGCAAGAGGGCTAAAGGGCACTGAAGCTTTCTTT.

This clonotype was counted only a few times. The CDR3 DNA is TGTGCCATCTCGAAAGGGGACAGATCGTCAGAGACCCAGTACTTC. It is translated as CAISKGDRSSETQYF. The rearrangement uses TRBV10-3 and TRBJ2-5; 7 nucleotides match TRBD1. Looked up from germline, CDR1 is ENHRY and CDR2 is SYGVKD. CDR3 length: 15 residues. With V trimmed by 8 bases and J by 4 bases, 13 bases remained unmatched.

This clonotype has at least ten counts. This sequence joins TRBV11-2 and TRBJ2-5, with 12 bases fitting TRBD2. Germline V lookup: CDR1 SGHAT, CDR2 FQNNGV. This CDR3 spans 15 amino acids. With V trimmed by 4 bases and J by 0 bases, 0 bases remained unmatched. This CDR3 reads CASSWTSGNQETQYF. The CDR3 DNA sequence: TGTGCCAGCAGCTGGACTAGCGGGAACCAAGAGACCCAGTACTTC.

This clonotype showed up many times. The chain joins TRBV7-3 to TRBJ2-3; 11 positions match TRBD2. CDR3 size: 15 residues. Trimming at V came to 5 bases and at J to 4 bases, leaving 5 bases not matched to a gene. Germline CDR1 and CDR2: SGHTA and FQGTGA. CDR3 loop: CASSLTSGEADTQYF. The CDR3 coding sequence is TGTGCCAGCAGCCTGACTAGCGGGGAGGCAGATACGCAGTATTTT.

Ten or more counts support this clonotype. CDR3 nucleotide sequence: TGTGCCAGCAGTGTTGGGACAGGGGACGGCTACACCTTC. Encoded protein: CASSVGTGDGYTF. J is TRBJ1-2 and V is TRBV2, with 10 bases identical to TRBD1. Germline CDR1 is SNHLY and CDR2 is FYNNEI. The length of the CDR3 is 13 residues. The junction had 4 bases not matched to a gene; V was cut back by 4 bases and J by 8 bases.

This chain joins TRBV13 and TRBJ2-1, with 8 bases identical to TRBD2. Germline V gene data show CDR1 as PRHDT and CDR2 as FYEKMQ (reference sequence). The CDR3 contains 16 residues. The J segment lost 7 bases and the V segment lost 1 base, leaving 9 bases of the junction unmatched. The CDR3 coding sequence is TGTGCCAGCAGCTTAGACCTGGCGGGAGGAGAAAATGAGCAGTTCTTC. Residues: CASSLDLAGGENEQFF.

As for this clonotype: One base away lies a much larger clone, so this may be a sequencing read error. The CDR3 nucleotides are TGCAGTGCTAGAGATCCTGTGGGACAAGAGACCCAGTACTTC. The encoded protein is CSARDPVGQETQYF. The chain couples TRBV20-1 to TRBJ2-5, with no clear D. The CDR3 consists of 14 residues. CDR1 DFQATT and CDR2 SNEGSKA come from the germline V gene (reference sequence). The germline V and J ends were trimmed by 0 bases and 2 bases, with 10 bases remaining between them.

This chain uses TRBV4-2 with TRBJ2-7, with D unclear. The CDR3 length is 13 residues. V gave up 1 base and J gave up 6 bases, with 10 bases separating them. Germline-derived CDR1 and CDR2 are LGHNA and YNFKEQ. CDR3 coding DNA: TGTGCCAGCAGCCAAGCTGTTCTAGGCGAGCAGTACTTC. Translation: CASSQAVLGEQYF.

The table lists this clonotype with many counts. The V gene is TRBV5-1, the J gene TRBJ1-2, with TRBD1 matching over 7 bases. Per the germline V gene, CDR1 is SGHRS and CDR2 is YFSETQ. The CDR3 is made up of 15 amino acids. J gave up 8 bases and V 5 bases, and 15 bases lay outside the gene matches. The CDR3 reads CASRPIDRDPYGYTF. The CDR3 DNA reads TGCGCCAGCAGACCAATCGACAGGGATCCTTACGGCTACACCTTC. Full variable domain (rest looked up from reference TRBV5-1 and TRBJ1-2): KAGVTQTPRYLIKTRGQQVTLSCSPISGHRSVSWYQQTPGQGLQFLFEYFSETQRNKGNFPGRFSGRQFSNSRSEMNVSTLELGDSALYLCASRPIDRDPYGYTFGSGTRLTVV.

In this sample, this clonotype turned up many times. The genes are TRBV10-3 and TRBJ1-1; D uncertain. CDR1 is ENHRY and CDR2 is SYGVKD in the germline V gene. Deletions cut 4 bases from V and 0 bases from J, with 6 bases between. This CDR3 has 13 residues. CDR3 sequence (DNA): TGTGCCATCAGTGGGAATGTGAACACTGAAGCTTTCTTT. Translating it yields CAISGNVNTEAFF.

This clonotype has ten or more counts. The chain carries TRBV11-2 and TRBJ2-1, with D unclear. The CDR3 sequence is 13 residues long. Trimming took off 2 bases at V and 9 bases at J, with 11 bases between the two ends. CDR1 is SGHAT and CDR2 is FQNNGV in the germline V gene. CDR3 in amino acids: CASSLLEVGEQFF. CDR3 nucleotides: TGTGCCAGCAGCTTACTAGAGGTCGGTGAGCAGTTCTTC.

The chain employs TRBV6-1 and TRBJ2-3; no firm D call. Germline loops: CDR1 MNHNS, CDR2 SASEGT. The ends were cut back, 5 bases at V and 4 bases at J, with 13 bases in the middle. The CDR3 spans 14 residues. CDR3 sequence: CASSPAGVPDTQYF. The CDR3 bases are TGTGCCAGCAGTCCCGCTGGGGTCCCAGATACGCAGTATTTT.

The V and J genes are TRBV5-1 and TRBJ2-3, with a possible D match to TRBD1 (6 bases). The CDR3 spans 15 residues. Germline loops: CDR1 SGHRS, CDR2 YFSETQ. V lost 3 bases, J lost 4 bases, and 15 bases lay in between. This chain's CDR3 is CASSWSGEGADTQYF. The CDR3 DNA reads as TGCGCCAGCAGCTGGAGCGGAGAGGGGGCAGATACGCAGTATTTT.